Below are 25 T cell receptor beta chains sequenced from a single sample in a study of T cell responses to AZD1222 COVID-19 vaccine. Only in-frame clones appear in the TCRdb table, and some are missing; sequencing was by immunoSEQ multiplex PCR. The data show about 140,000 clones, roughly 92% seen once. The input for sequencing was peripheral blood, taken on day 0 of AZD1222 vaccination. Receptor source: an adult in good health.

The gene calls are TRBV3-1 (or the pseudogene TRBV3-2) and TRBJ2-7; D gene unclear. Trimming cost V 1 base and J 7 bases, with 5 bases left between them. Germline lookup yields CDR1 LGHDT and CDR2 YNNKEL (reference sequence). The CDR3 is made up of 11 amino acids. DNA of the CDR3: TGTGCCAGCAGCCAAGTGGGGGAGCAGTACTTC. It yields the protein CASSQVGEQYF.

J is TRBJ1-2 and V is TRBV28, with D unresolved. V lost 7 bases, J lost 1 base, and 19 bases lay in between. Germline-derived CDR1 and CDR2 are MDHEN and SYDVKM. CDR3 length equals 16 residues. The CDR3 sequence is CASTPSDRAGNYGYTF. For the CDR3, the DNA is TGTGCCAGCACCCCTTCCGACCGGGCGGGTAACTATGGCTACACCTTC.

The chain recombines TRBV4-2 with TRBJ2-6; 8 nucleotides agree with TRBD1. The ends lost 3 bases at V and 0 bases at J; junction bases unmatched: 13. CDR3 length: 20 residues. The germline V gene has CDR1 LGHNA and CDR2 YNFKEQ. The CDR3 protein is CASSQARTGGLYSGANVLTF. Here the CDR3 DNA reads TGTGCCAGCAGCCAGGCCCGAACAGGGGGTCTGTACTCTGGGGCCAACGTCCTGACTTTC.

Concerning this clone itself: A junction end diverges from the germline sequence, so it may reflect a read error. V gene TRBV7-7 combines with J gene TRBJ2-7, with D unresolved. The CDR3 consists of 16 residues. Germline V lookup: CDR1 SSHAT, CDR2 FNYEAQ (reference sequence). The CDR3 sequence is CASSFFWPVSSYEQYF. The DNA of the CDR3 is TGTGCTAGCAGCTTCTTTTGGCCAGTTAGCTCCTACGAGCAGTACTTC.

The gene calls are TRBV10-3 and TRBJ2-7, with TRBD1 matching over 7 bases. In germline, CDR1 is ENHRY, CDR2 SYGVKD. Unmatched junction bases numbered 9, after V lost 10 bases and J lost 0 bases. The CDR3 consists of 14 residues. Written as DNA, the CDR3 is TGTGCCACCACCGGGACAGTGAGCTCCTACGAGCAGTACTTC. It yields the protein CATTGTVSSYEQYF.

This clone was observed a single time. The CDR3 DNA reads as TGTGCCAGCAGTTGGCGGGGGGATGAGCAGTTCTTC. This gives the protein CASSWRGDEQFF. The chain is built from TRBV27 and TRBJ2-1, with TRBD2 identical over 8 bases. There are 12 residues in the CDR3. Losses at the gene ends were 4 bases for V and 8 bases for J; bases not matched to a gene: 1. CDR1 and CDR2 from the germline V gene are MNHEY and SMNVEV (reference sequence).

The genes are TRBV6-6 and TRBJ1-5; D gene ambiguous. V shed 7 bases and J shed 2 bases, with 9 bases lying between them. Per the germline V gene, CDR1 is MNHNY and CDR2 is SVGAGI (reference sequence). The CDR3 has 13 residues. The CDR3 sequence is CASNGWGNQPQHF. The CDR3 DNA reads TGTGCCAGCAACGGCTGGGGCAATCAGCCCCAGCATTTT.

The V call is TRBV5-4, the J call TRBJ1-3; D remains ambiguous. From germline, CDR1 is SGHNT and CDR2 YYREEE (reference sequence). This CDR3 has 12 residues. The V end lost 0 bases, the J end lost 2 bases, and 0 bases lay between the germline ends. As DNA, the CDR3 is TGTGCCAGCAGCTTGGCTGGAAACACCATATATTTT. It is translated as CASSLAGNTIYF.

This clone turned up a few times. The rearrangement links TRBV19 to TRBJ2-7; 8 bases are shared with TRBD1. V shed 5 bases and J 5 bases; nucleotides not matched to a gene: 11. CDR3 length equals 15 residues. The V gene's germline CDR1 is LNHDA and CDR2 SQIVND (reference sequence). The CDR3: CASSGLRDRIDEQYF. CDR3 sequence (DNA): TGTGCCAGTAGTGGCCTCCGGGACAGGATCGACGAGCAGTACTTC. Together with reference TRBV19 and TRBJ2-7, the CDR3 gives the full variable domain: DGGITQSPKYLFRKEGQNVTLSCEQNLNHDAMYWYRQDPGQGLRLIYYSQIVNDFQKGDIAEGYSVSREKKESFPLTVTSAQKNPTAFYLCASSGLRDRIDEQYFGPGTRLTVT.

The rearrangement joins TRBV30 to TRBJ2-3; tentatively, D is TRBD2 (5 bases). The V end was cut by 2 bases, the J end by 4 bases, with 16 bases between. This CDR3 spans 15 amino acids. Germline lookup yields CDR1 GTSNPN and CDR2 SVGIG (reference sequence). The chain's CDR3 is CAWSPSGSGPDTQYF. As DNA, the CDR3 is TGTGCCTGGAGTCCCAGCGGATCAGGTCCAGATACGCAGTATTTT.

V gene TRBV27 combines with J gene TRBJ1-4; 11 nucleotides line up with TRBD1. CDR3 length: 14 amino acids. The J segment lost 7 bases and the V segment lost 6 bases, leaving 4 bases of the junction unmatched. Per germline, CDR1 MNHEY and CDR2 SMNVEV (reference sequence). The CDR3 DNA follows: TGTGCCAGCAGCTGGACAGGGGGCTTTGAAAAACTGTTTTTT. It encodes CASSWTGGFEKLFF.

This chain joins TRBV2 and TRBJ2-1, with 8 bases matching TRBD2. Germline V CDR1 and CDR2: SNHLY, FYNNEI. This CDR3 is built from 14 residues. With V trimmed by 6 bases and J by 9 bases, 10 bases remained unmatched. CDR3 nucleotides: TGTGCCAGCAGCGGGACTAGGAGGGAGGGTGAGCAGTTCTTC. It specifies CASSGTRREGEQFF.

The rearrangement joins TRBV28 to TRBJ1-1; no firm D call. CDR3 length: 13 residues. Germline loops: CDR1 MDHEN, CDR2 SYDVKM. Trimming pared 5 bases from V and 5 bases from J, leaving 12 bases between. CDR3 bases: TGTGCCAGCAGTCCGACCGTCCGGACTGAAGCTTTCTTT. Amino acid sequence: CASSPTVRTEAFF.

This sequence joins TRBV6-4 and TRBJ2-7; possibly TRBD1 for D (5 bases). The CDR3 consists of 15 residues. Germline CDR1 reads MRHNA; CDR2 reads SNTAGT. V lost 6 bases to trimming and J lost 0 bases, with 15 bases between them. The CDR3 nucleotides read TGTGCCAGCAGAGAATGGACAACCTCCTCCTACGAGCAGTACTTC. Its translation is CASREWTTSSYEQYF.

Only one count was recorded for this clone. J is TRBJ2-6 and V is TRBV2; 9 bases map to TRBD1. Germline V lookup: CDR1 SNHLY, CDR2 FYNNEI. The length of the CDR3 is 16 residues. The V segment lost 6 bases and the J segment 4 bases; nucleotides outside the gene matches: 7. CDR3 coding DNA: TGTGCCAGCAGGGGGGACAGGGTTGGCGGGGCCAACGTCCTGACTTTC. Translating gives CASRGDRVGGANVLTF. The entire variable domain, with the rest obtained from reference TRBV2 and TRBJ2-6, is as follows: EPEVTQTPSHQVTQMGQEVILRCVPISNHLYFYWYRQILGQKVEFLVSFYNNEISEKSEIFDDQFSVERPDGSNFTLKIRSTKLEDSAMYFCASRGDRVGGANVLTFGAGSRLTVL.

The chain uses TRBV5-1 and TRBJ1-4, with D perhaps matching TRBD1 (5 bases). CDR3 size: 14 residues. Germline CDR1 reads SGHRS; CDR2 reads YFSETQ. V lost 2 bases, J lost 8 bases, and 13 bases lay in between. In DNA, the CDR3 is TGCGCCAGCAGCTTAGAAGGGGCTGGGGAAAAACTGTTTTTT. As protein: CASSLEGAGEKLFF.

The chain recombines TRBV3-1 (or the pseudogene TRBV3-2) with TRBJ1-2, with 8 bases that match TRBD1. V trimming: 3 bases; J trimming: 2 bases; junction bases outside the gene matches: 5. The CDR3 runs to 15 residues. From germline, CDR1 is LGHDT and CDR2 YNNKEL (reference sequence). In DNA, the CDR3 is TGTGCCAGCAGCCATACCGACAGGGGAAACTATGGCTACACCTTC. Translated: CASSHTDRGNYGYTF.

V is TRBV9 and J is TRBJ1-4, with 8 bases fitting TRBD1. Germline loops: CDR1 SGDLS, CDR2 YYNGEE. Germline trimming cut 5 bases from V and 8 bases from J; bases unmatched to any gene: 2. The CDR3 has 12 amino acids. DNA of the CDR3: TGTGCCAGCAGTGGACAGGGAGAAAAACTGTTTTTT. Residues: CASSGQGEKLFF.

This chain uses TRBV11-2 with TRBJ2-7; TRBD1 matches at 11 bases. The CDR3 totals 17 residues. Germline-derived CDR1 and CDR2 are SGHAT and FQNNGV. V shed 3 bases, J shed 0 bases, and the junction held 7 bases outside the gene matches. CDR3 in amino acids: CASSFPGQGVYSYEQYF. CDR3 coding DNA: TGTGCCAGCAGCTTTCCGGGACAGGGGGTTTACTCCTACGAGCAGTACTTC.

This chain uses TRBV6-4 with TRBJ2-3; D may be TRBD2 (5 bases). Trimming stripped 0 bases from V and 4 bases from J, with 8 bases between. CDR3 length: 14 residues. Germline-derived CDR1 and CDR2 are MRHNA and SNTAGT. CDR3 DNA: TGTGCCAGCAGTGACTCGTGGCGGGCAGATACGCAGTATTTT. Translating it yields CASSDSWRADTQYF.

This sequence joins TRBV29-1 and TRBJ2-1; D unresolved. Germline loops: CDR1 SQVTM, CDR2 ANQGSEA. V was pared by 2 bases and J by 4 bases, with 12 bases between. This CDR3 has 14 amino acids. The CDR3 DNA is TGCAGCGTTGAACTAGGGCGCCATTACAATGAGCAGTTCTTC. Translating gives CSVELGRHYNEQFF.

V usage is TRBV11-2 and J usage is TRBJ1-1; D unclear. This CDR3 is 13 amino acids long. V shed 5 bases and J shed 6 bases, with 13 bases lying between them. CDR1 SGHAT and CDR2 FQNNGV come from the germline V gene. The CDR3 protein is CASSPLRTAEAFF. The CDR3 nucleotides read TGTGCCAGCAGCCCACTAAGGACGGCTGAAGCTTTCTTT.

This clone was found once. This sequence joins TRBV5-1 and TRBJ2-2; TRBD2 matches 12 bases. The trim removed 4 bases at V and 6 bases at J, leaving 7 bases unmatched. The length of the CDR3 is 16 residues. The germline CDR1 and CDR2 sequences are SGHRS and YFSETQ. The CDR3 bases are TGCGCCAGCAGCCCGGTAGGACTAGCGGGACCCGGGGAGCTGTTTTTT. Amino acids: CASSPVGLAGPGELFF.

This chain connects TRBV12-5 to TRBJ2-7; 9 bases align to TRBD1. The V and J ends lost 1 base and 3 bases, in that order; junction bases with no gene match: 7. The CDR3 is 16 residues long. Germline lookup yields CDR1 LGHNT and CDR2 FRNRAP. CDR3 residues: CASGLDRGQGVYEQYF. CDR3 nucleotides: TGTGCTAGTGGTTTGGACCGGGGACAGGGAGTCTACGAGCAGTACTTC.

CDR3 residues: CASSPGTGGEQFF. The DNA for the CDR3 is TGTGCCAGCAGCCCCGGGACAGGGGGAGAGCAGTTCTTC. The chain recombines TRBV7-3 with TRBJ2-1; TRBD1 matches 11 bases. After removal of 5 bases from V and 10 bases from J, the junction contained 4 bases not matched to a gene. CDR3 length: 13 amino acids. Germline CDR1 SGHTA, CDR2 FQGTGA.